This TCR beta chain was recovered during a study of control samples from healthy donors and cancer patients (dated by TCRdb to the early 2020s). On this clone itself: Its antigen is currently not known. Nothing much larger sits one base from this clone, and base qualities are not available.

CDR1 and CDR2 were assigned from the germline V gene (reference sequence) as SEHNR and FQNEAQ. Measured from the cysteine to the phenylalanine, the CDR3 is 15 residues long. The only DNA kept is the CDR3, 45 bases in frame from the first base. V is pared back by 5 bases and J by 2 bases, with 16 bases lying between the germline termini. Libraries were prepared through the immunoSEQ multiplex PCR assay. This is the immuneACCESS table as TCRdb keeps it, with only in-frame sequences that have V and J called. A part of the clones is gone; compared with another copy, unresolved V genes explain less than half, and the rest is unexplained. The sample yields around 250,000 clones; more than 65% were counted once. Of the sample, roughly 14% is held by the ten largest clones.

Input material: PBMCs. The receptor comes from a woman aged 55-69 years with lung cancer. This receptor chain uses TRBV7-9 and TRBJ2-7; the D call is tentative, TRBD1 or TRBD2, as each matches 6 bases. The DNA is as follows: TGTGCCAGCAGCGGGGGCGGGATCCCGACCTACGAGCAGTACTTC. It translates as CASSGGGIPTYEQYF. Where the CDR3 stops, the reference TRBV7-9 and TRBJ2-7 genes take over; the full variable domain is DTGVSQNPRHKITKRGQNVTFRCDPISEHNRLYWYRQTLGQGPEFLTYFQNEAQLEKSRLLSDRFSAERPKGSFSTLEIQRTEQGDSAMYLCASSGGGIPTYEQYFGPGTRLTVT.